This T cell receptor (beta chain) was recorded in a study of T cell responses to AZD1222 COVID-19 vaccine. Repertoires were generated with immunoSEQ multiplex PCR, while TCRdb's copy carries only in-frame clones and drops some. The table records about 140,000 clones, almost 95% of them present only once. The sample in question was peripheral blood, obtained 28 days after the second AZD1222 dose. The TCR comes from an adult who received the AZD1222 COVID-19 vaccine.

This CDR3 reads CASSEAGTGKNQPQHF. For the CDR3, the DNA is TGTGCCAGCAGTGAAGCTGGGACAGGGAAGAATCAGCCCCAGCATTTT. The chain couples TRBV2 to TRBJ1-5; TRBD1 matches 9 bases. Germline V gene data show CDR1 as SNHLY and CDR2 as FYNNEI. CDR3 size: 16 residues. V dropped 0 bases and J dropped 4; count of bases not matched to a gene: 4.